The 23 T cell receptor beta chains given below trace back to one sample, sequenced in a study of CD8 T cells in ankylosing spondylitis. Study-wide results and caveats: For ankylosing spondylitis blood, a TCR beta motif of 8 or 9 highly homologous variants appeared characteristic.

Which antigens these TCRs recognize remains unknown. TCRdb reprocessed the 5' RACE reads with MiXCR, giving one entry per CDR3 protein. The sample records 800,000 to 900,000 distinct CDR3 sequences, about 12% being singletons. Sequencing was performed on blood, either unsorted or a sorted T cell fraction (not recorded which). The origin of the receptors is a male donor with ankylosing spondylitis.

Ten or more counts support this clonotype. The chain links TRBV7-9 to TRBJ2-5; D uncertain. V shed 4 bases and J shed 1 base, with 10 bases lying between them. CDR3 length: 14 amino acids. The germline gives CDR1 SEHNR, CDR2 FQNEAQ (reference sequence). This CDR3 is CASSSRLAQETQYF. The CDR3 region has the DNA TGTGCCAGCAGCTCCCGGTTGGCCCAAGAGACCCAGTACTTC. Together with reference TRBV7-9 and TRBJ2-5, the CDR3 gives the full variable domain: DTGVSQNPRHKITKRGQNVTFRCDPISEHNRLYWYRQTLGQGPEFLTYFQNEAQLEKSRLLSDRFSAERPKGSFSTLEIQRTEQGDSAMYLCASSSRLAQETQYFGPGTRLLVL.

The J gene is TRBJ2-7, the V gene TRBV7-9, with TRBD2 as a possible D gene (6 bases). The CDR3 runs 14 residues. Looked up from germline, CDR1 is SEHNR and CDR2 is FQNEAQ (reference sequence). V was clipped by 1 base and J by 7 bases, with 14 bases between them. The CDR3 DNA is TGTGCCAGCAGCTTAGGTGGGGGGTCTGGAGAGCAGTACTTC. Its translation is CASSLGGGSGEQYF.

V usage is TRBV20-1 and J usage is TRBJ1-5, with a possible D match to TRBD1 (5 bases). CDR1 is DFQATT and CDR2 is SNEGSKA in the germline V gene (reference sequence). This CDR3 has 15 residues. Deletions cut 0 bases from V and 2 bases from J, with 11 bases between. CDR3 DNA: TGCAGTGCTAGAGAGGGGCACATACGCAATCAGCCCCAGCATTTT. It specifies CSAREGHIRNQPQHF.

This clonotype showed up many times. This chain connects TRBV25-1 to TRBJ2-2, with unresolved D. CDR1 and CDR2 (germline): MGHDK, SYGVNS. The CDR3 loop spans 11 amino acids. V was pared by 7 bases and J by 5 bases, with 5 bases between. The CDR3 loop reads CASTVTGELFF. CDR3 sequence (DNA): TGTGCCAGCACGGTTACCGGGGAGCTGTTTTTT.

In its sample, this clonotype was seen many times. The chain combines TRBV7-3 with TRBJ2-1; possibly TRBD1 or TRBD2 for D (5 bases each). V lost 2 bases and J lost 0, with 8 bases in between. CDR1 is SGHTA and CDR2 is FQGTGA in the germline V gene. CDR3 length: 15 residues. The CDR3: CASSLGTTSYNEQFF. Written as DNA, the CDR3 is TGTGCCAGCAGCTTAGGGACCACCTCCTACAATGAGCAGTTCTTC. Based on the CDR3 plus reference TRBV7-3 and TRBJ2-1, the full variable domain is GAGVSQTPSNKVTEKGKYVELRCDPISGHTALYWYRQSLGQGPEFLIYFQGTGAADDSGLPNDRFFAVRPEGSVSTLKIQRTERGDSAVYLCASSLGTTSYNEQFFGPGTRLTVL.

V and J are TRBV2 and TRBJ2-1, with D unresolved. The V gene lost 0 bases and the J gene lost 0 bases, with 3 bases spanning the gap. The CDR3 has 14 residues. Germline V lookup: CDR1 SNHLY, CDR2 FYNNEI. Written as DNA, the CDR3 is TGTGCCAGCAGTGAAGCGGCCTCCTACAATGAGCAGTTCTTC. This sequence encodes CASSEAASYNEQFF.

This clonotype came up a few times. The rearrangement joins TRBV5-5 to TRBJ2-1; the match to TRBD2 covers 9 bases. This CDR3 is 16 amino acids long. The V segment lost 4 bases and the J segment 5 bases; nucleotides outside the gene matches: 10. Germline CDR1 and CDR2: SGHKS and YYEKEE (reference sequence). The CDR3 protein is CASSPFLLAGHNEQFF. The CDR3, as DNA: TGTGCCAGCAGCCCGTTTTTACTAGCGGGCCACAATGAGCAGTTCTTC.

This chain uses TRBV5-5 with TRBJ2-6; maybe TRBD1 (5 bases). The CDR3 totals 17 residues. Trimming removed 0 bases from V and 1 base from J, with 11 bases in between. From germline, CDR1 is SGHKS and CDR2 YYEKEE (reference sequence). CDR3 nucleotides: TGTGCCAGCAGCTTGGTTACAGGAAATTCTGGGGCCAACGTCCTGACTTTC. This codes for CASSLVTGNSGANVLTF.

This clonotype was observed many times. This chain connects TRBV5-1 to TRBJ2-3; the match to TRBD2 covers 9 bases. J gave up 5 bases and V 7 bases, and 5 bases lay outside the gene matches. The CDR3 sequence is 13 residues long. Germline V gene sequence: CDR1 SGHRS, CDR2 YFSETQ. CDR3 nucleotides: TGCGCCAGCGCGGGGGGGCCTAGAGATACGCAGTATTTT. Protein product: CASAGGPRDTQYF. The full variable domain, rest sourced from reference TRBV5-1 and TRBJ2-3, is KAGVTQTPRYLIKTRGQQVTLSCSPISGHRSVSWYQQTPGQGLQFLFEYFSETQRNKGNFPGRFSGRQFSNSRSEMNVSTLELGDSALYLCASAGGPRDTQYFGPGTRLTVL.

The J gene is TRBJ2-5, the V gene TRBV6-1; perhaps TRBD2 as D (5 bases). The ends were cut back, 2 bases at V and 3 bases at J, with 13 bases in the middle. The V gene's germline CDR1 is MNHNS and CDR2 SASEGT. This CDR3 has 15 amino acids. The CDR3 region has the DNA TGTGCCAGCAGTGAAATAGGACTTCTTGAAGAGACCCAGTACTTC. As protein: CASSEIGLLEETQYF.

The chain is built from TRBV5-1 and TRBJ2-1; no reliable D call. The V end lost 4 bases, the J end lost 0 bases, and 17 bases lay between the germline ends. From germline, CDR1 is SGHRS and CDR2 YFSETQ. This CDR3 spans 17 amino acids. CDR3 amino acids: CASSPEVGWGSYNEQFF. The CDR3 DNA follows: TGCGCCAGCAGCCCCGAGGTGGGTTGGGGCTCCTACAATGAGCAGTTCTTC.

This clonotype was found many times. The V call is TRBV12-3 or TRBV12-4, the J call TRBJ2-4; tentatively, D is TRBD1 (6 bases). The CDR3 has 13 residues. Trimming left V 6 bases short and J 7 bases short, with 13 bases between. Here the CDR3 reads CASSPQQGNIQYF. The CDR3 region has the DNA TGTGCCAGCAGCCCTCAACAGGGTAACATTCAGTACTTC.

This clonotype appeared a few times. This chain links TRBV5-1 with TRBJ2-7; 9 bases are shared with TRBD2. With V trimmed by 3 bases and J by 0 bases, 4 bases remained unmatched. The CDR3 has 15 amino acids. Germline-derived CDR1 and CDR2 are SGHRS and YFSETQ. As DNA, the CDR3 is TGCGCCAGCAGCTCGCATAGCGGGAGCTCCTACGAGCAGTACTTC. Translating it yields CASSSHSGSSYEQYF.

This clonotype occurred a few times. This chain uses TRBV29-1 with TRBJ2-3; D ambiguous. The V and J ends lost 7 bases and 2 bases respectively, with 10 bases between them. Germline-derived CDR1 and CDR2 are SQVTM and ANQGSEA. The CDR3 extends over 12 amino acids. The CDR3 loop reads CSAVKATDTQYF. CDR3 in DNA: TGCAGCGCGGTAAAGGCCACAGATACGCAGTATTTT.

The V and J genes are TRBV10-3 and TRBJ2-7; D is perhaps TRBD2 (5 bases). V lost 0 bases to trimming and J lost 2 bases, with 11 bases between them. Germline V gene lookup returns CDR1 ENHRY and CDR2 SYGVKD. The CDR3 is 15 amino acids. CDR3: CAISESIDGTYEQYF. The CDR3 DNA sequence: TGTGCCATCAGTGAGTCGATAGACGGGACCTACGAGCAGTACTTC.

This clonotype has ten or more counts. The rearrangement uses TRBV29-1 and TRBJ1-2; D perhaps matches TRBD1 (5 bases). CDR1 SQVTM and CDR2 ANQGSEA come from the germline V gene. The CDR3 has 14 residues. V was pared by 1 base and J by 2 bases, with 11 bases between. The CDR3 loop is CSVEVGVENYGYTF. The CDR3 DNA reads TGCAGCGTTGAAGTGGGGGTTGAGAACTATGGCTACACCTTC.

This clonotype was seen repeatedly, ten times or more. CDR3 residues: CASSIPGQGVYGYTF. The CDR3 bases are TGTGCCAGCAGTATACCGGGACAGGGAGTATATGGCTACACCTTC. The chain combines TRBV27 with TRBJ1-2, with 9 bases matching TRBD1. The CDR3 spans 15 residues. Germline values: CDR1 MNHEY, CDR2 SMNVEV (reference sequence). V shed 5 bases, J shed 5 bases, and the junction held 9 bases outside the gene matches.

The chain carries TRBV5-1 and TRBJ2-1; TRBD1 is a possible D gene (5 bases). The CDR3 is 17 amino acids. The germline CDR1 and CDR2 sequences are SGHRS and YFSETQ. Trimming took off 4 bases at V and 1 base at J, with 18 bases between the two ends. CDR3 loop: CASSGAPTGWSYNEQFF. DNA of the CDR3: TGCGCCAGCAGCGGGGCCCCTACCGGGTGGTCCTACAATGAGCAGTTCTTC.

In its sample, this clonotype was seen a few times. This chain uses TRBV15 with TRBJ1-2; D is uncertain. The germline V gene has CDR1 LNHNV and CDR2 YYDKDF (reference sequence). V was clipped by 4 bases and J by 7 bases, with 16 bases between them. This CDR3 is built from 14 residues. CDR3 protein: CATSTGTNVLGYTF. The CDR3 DNA is TGTGCCACCAGCACAGGTACCAACGTCCTTGGCTACACCTTC.

Remarks on this clonotype: A read error is possible here, since a much larger clone lies one base away. Given the absence of the conserved phenylalanine or tryptophan at the CDR3 end, a read error is likely. The V call is TRBV20-1, the J call TRBJ2-3; 7 positions agree with TRBD1. J lost 3 bases, V lost 3 bases, and 6 bases had no gene match. Germline V gene lookup returns CDR1 DFQATT and CDR2 SNEGSKA (reference sequence). This CDR3 is 14 amino acids long. CDR3 bases: TGCAGTGCTAGGGGACAGCAAGCGACAGATACGCAGTATTCT. The encoded protein is CSARGQQATDTQYS.

This clonotype was found a few times. An end of the junction does not agree with germline; a read error may underlie this. The chain recombines TRBV7-7 with TRBJ2-3, with D uncertain. The CDR3 is 13 residues long. Per germline, CDR1 SSHAT and CDR2 FNYEAQ (reference sequence). CDR3: CASSLSFTDTQYF. For the CDR3, the DNA is TGTGCTAGCAGCTTGTCCTTCACAGATACGCAGTATTTT.

The table lists this clonotype with a few counts. The V gene is TRBV12-3 or TRBV12-4, the J gene TRBJ1-3; weak D call: TRBD1 (5 bases). The CDR3 extends over 15 amino acids. V was trimmed by 7 bases and J by 2 bases, leaving 15 bases between them. The CDR3, as DNA: TGTGCCAGCACTGGGACTGAGTCTCCTGGAAACACCATATATTTT. Translating gives CASTGTESPGNTIYF.

This clonotype was seen at least ten times. The chain is built from TRBV29-1 and TRBJ2-3, with 10 nucleotides matching TRBD1. Germline V gene data show CDR1 as SQVTM and CDR2 as ANQGSEA. V dropped 7 bases and J dropped 4; count of bases not matched to a gene: 8. The CDR3 is 14 residues long. CDR3 residues: CSARQGALADTQYF. In DNA form, the CDR3 reads TGCAGCGCACGACAGGGGGCATTGGCAGATACGCAGTATTTT.